This T cell receptor beta chain is drawn from a study of control samples from healthy donors and cancer patients (dated by TCRdb to about 2020). Libraries came from the immunoSEQ multiplex PCR assay. Imported from immuneACCESS, the table was reduced by TCRdb to in-frame sequences with V and J called. These copies leave out some clones; in studies compared against another copy, an unresolved V gene accounts for under half, and the cause of the remainder is not known. The sample table shows about 140,000 clones, and around nine tenths are seen once. Jointly, the top ten make up roughly 9% of the sample. V is pared back by 0 bases and J by 0 bases, with 6 bases lying between the germline termini. The cysteine opens and the phenylalanine closes a CDR3 of 16 amino acids. CDR3 DNA is the only sequence kept; it has 48 bases, read in frame from the first base. The germline V gene encodes CDR1 LNHDA and CDR2 SQIVND (reference sequence).

Of note for this clone: This clone's antigen is unknown. It has no much larger one-base neighbor in the sample; base qualities were not kept.

What was sequenced was blood. The rearrangement combines TRBV19 with TRBJ2-6, and perhaps TRBD1 as D gene, on 5 matching bases. This clonotype was obtained from a woman in her thirties in good health. The CDR3 region: CASSIDRVSGANVLTF. The DNA sequence is TGTGCCAGTAGTATAGACAGGGTCTCTGGGGCCAACGTCCTGACTTTC.